These 9 T cell receptor beta chains were sequenced from one sample in a study of shared clonotypes between healthy human individuals (TCRdb year 2020). The library was generated by the immunoSEQ multiplex PCR assay. The table comes from immuneACCESS by way of TCRdb, which keeps in-frame sequences with V and J called. Part of the clones is missing from these tables; in studies checked, under half for an unresolved V gene and the rest for unknown reasons. Within this sample are more than 2,000,000 clones, with just over 90% of them counted one time only. The top ten clones comprise around 0.15% of the sample. The sequenced sample consisted of naive CD4+ T cells sorted from blood. This specimen's cell subset or site label, per the study, means: CD45RA+ positively selected. The source of these receptors is a man aged 18 to 35 in good health.

This clone was seen only a few times. The rearrangement joins TRBV28 to TRBJ2-7; D remains ambiguous. The CDR3 totals 10 residues. Germline V gene sequence: CDR1 MDHEN, CDR2 SYDVKM. V was cut by 6 bases and J by 8 bases, with 8 bases left in between. The CDR3 nucleotides are TGTGCCAGCAGCTGGCCCCAGCAGTACTTC. Amino acids: CASSWPQQYF.

The rearrangement uses TRBV7-8 and TRBJ2-2, with D possibly being TRBD1 (5 bases). The CDR3 contains 14 residues. Trimming pared 8 bases from V and 6 bases from J, leaving 16 bases between. The germline V gene has CDR1 SGHVS and CDR2 FQNEAQ. The CDR3 here is CASQLTEFPGELFF. In DNA form, the CDR3 reads TGTGCCAGCCAGCTGACAGAGTTCCCCGGGGAGCTGTTTTTT.

The chain recombines TRBV5-4 with TRBJ1-4; TRBD1 matches 9 bases. Per germline, CDR1 SGHNT and CDR2 YYREEE (reference sequence). V shed 2 bases and J 8 bases; nucleotides not matched to a gene: 13. CDR3 length: 17 amino acids. CDR3 residues: CASSFPPGQGSGEKLFF. Written as DNA, the CDR3 is TGTGCCAGCAGCTTTCCTCCGGGACAGGGAAGTGGAGAAAAACTGTTTTTT. Combining the CDR3 with reference TRBV5-4 and TRBJ1-4 gives the whole variable domain ETGVTQSPTHLIKTRGQQVTLRCSSQSGHNTVSWYQQALGQGPQFIFQYYREEENGRGNFPPRFSGLQFPNYSSELNVNALELDDSALYLCASSFPPGQGSGEKLFFGSGTQLSVL.

The chain is built from TRBV7-8 and TRBJ1-4, with D perhaps TRBD1 (6 bases). The CDR3 contains 14 residues. With 5 bases removed from V and 5 bases from J, the gap between germline ends came to 12 bases. In germline, CDR1 is SGHVS, CDR2 FQNEAQ. CDR3 coding DNA: TGTGCCAGCAGCGCAGGGGTCGTAAATGAAAAACTGTTTTTT. Its translation: CASSAGVVNEKLFF.

V and J are TRBV6-5 and TRBJ2-5; 12 bases are shared with TRBD2. Germline trimming cut 0 bases from V and 11 bases from J; bases unmatched to any gene: 10. CDR1 is MNHEY, CDR2 SVGAGI, per germline. The CDR3 loop spans 16 amino acids. The CDR3 nucleotides read TGTGCCAGCAGTTACTCCCGACTAGCGGGAGCCAAGGAGCAGTACTTC. Amino acids: CASSYSRLAGAKEQYF.

The table lists this clone with a few counts. The chain has TRBV30 and TRBJ1-5; TRBD1 might be the D (6 bases). CDR1 is GTSNPN, CDR2 SVGIG, per germline (reference sequence). CDR3 length: 14 residues. Trimming removed 2 bases from V and 3 bases from J, with 11 bases in between. DNA for the CDR3: TGTGCCTGGAGTCAAGGACAGCACAATCAGCCCCAGCATTTT. It translates to CAWSQGQHNQPQHF. The full variable domain, rest sourced from reference TRBV30 and TRBJ1-5, is SQTIHQWPATLVQPVGSPLSLECTVEGTSNPNLYWYRQAAGRGLQLLFYSVGIGQISSEVPQNLSASRPQDRQFILSSKKLLLSDSGFYLCAWSQGQHNQPQHFGDGTRLSIL.

Note on this clone: An end of the junction differs from the germline gene, which may be a read error. This rearrangement joins TRBV7-7 to TRBJ2-5; 10 bases map to TRBD2. Germline V gives CDR1 SSHAT, CDR2 FNYEAQ (reference sequence). The CDR3 totals 16 residues. CDR3 amino acids: CASSPSPLAGVETQYF. The CDR3 DNA sequence: TGTGCTAGCAGCCCCTCTCCCCTAGCGGGGGTTGAGACCCAGTACTTC. The variable domain in full, with the rest retrieved from reference TRBV7-7 and TRBJ2-5, is GAGVSQSPRYKVTKRGQDVTLRCDPISSHATLYWYQQALGQGPEFLTYFNYEAQPDKSGLPSDRFSAERPEGSISTLTIQRTEQRDSAMYRCASSPSPLAGVETQYFGPGTRLLVL.

The chain is built from TRBV10-2 and TRBJ2-3; D ambiguous. The CDR3 contains 12 residues. The germline gives CDR1 WSHSY, CDR2 SAAADI. Trimming took 9 bases from V and 6 from J, leaving 13 bases between them. CDR3 region: CARGPAPDTQYF. DNA for the CDR3: TGCGCCAGGGGCCCAGCCCCGGATACGCAGTATTTT.

CDR3 in amino acids: CASRRAGGNTIYF. The CDR3 DNA sequence: TGTGCCAGCAGAAGGGCAGGAGGAAACACCATATATTTT. This chain connects TRBV6-5 to TRBJ1-3, with unresolved D. The CDR3 is 13 amino acids. Germline assignment: CDR1 MNHEY and CDR2 SVGAGI. V lost 6 bases and J 4 bases, leaving 10 bases between the germline ends.